These 19 T cell receptor beta chains share one sample of origin, sequenced in a study of blood T cell repertoires in COVID-19. Data came from immunoSEQ multiplex PCR; TCRdb stores just in-frame clones and leaves some out. There are fewer than 150,000 clones in the sample; more than 60% occur only once, and roughly 2.1% lies in the top ten. Input material: peripheral blood. These receptor sequences come from a man between 70 and 80 years old with acute or convalescent COVID-19.

The chain carries TRBV10-3 and TRBJ1-6; D is ambiguous. The V gene's germline CDR1 is ENHRY and CDR2 SYGVKD. The CDR3 is 12 residues long. V was trimmed by 0 bases and J by 16 bases, leaving 10 bases between them. This chain's CDR3 is CAISESPFPLHF. The CDR3 DNA is TGTGCCATCAGTGAGTCCCCTTTTCCGCTCCACTTT.

The V gene is TRBV3-1 (or the pseudogene TRBV3-2), the J gene TRBJ1-2, with TRBD1 as a possible D gene (6 bases). Germline loops: CDR1 LGHDT, CDR2 YNNKEL (reference sequence). With 0 bases removed from V and 5 bases from J, the gap between germline ends came to 10 bases. The CDR3 length is 14 residues. DNA for the CDR3: TGTGCCAGCAGCCAAGAAGACAGGATGTATGGCTACACCTTC. It codes for CASSQEDRMYGYTF.

In its sample, this clone was seen a few times. The V and J genes are TRBV6-5 and TRBJ1-6; 9 bases fit TRBD1. Germline loops: CDR1 MNHEY, CDR2 SVGAGI. There are 15 residues in the CDR3. Losses at the gene ends were 0 bases for V and 10 bases for J; bases not matched to a gene: 4. The CDR3 protein is CASSYSGDRVSPLHF. The CDR3 DNA is TGTGCCAGCAGTTACTCGGGGGACAGGGTATCACCCCTCCACTTT.

Only a few counts were recorded for this clone. The chain has TRBV5-4 and TRBJ2-7; D might be TRBD2 (7 bases). Germline CDR1 SGHNT, CDR2 YYREEE (reference sequence). V was clipped by 5 bases and J by 4 bases, with 19 bases between them. The CDR3 covers 15 residues. The CDR3 here is CASSSKGGATYEQYF. Here the CDR3 DNA reads TGTGCCAGCAGTTCGAAGGGGGGGGCTACTTACGAGCAGTACTTC.

The chain has TRBV19 and TRBJ1-2; the D gene is possibly TRBD1 (6 bases). This CDR3 is 13 amino acids long. V dropped 3 bases and J dropped 4 bases, with 9 bases sitting between them. Germline values: CDR1 LNHDA, CDR2 SQIVND (reference sequence). The CDR3: CASSIAGVYGYTF. CDR3 bases: TGTGCCAGTAGTATTGCAGGGGTCTATGGCTACACCTTC.

V usage is TRBV3-1 (or the pseudogene TRBV3-2) and J usage is TRBJ1-2; unclear D gene. The CDR3 is 12 amino acids. Germline V gene sequence: CDR1 LGHDT, CDR2 YNNKEL (reference sequence). V was pared by 1 base and J by 8 bases, with 8 bases between. CDR3 loop: CASSQGGLGYTF. CDR3 nucleotides: TGTGCCAGCAGCCAAGGCGGTTTGGGCTACACCTTC.

This rearrangement joins TRBV13 to TRBJ2-7, with D possibly matching TRBD1 (5 bases). Germline CDR1 is PRHDT and CDR2 is FYEKMQ (reference sequence). The ends were cut back, 0 bases at V and 1 base at J, with 16 bases in the middle. The CDR3 contains 17 residues. The CDR3 nucleotides read TGTGCCAGCAGCTTAGGTCGACAGCCAAGGCTATCCTACGAGCAGTACTTC. Protein sequence: CASSLGRQPRLSYEQYF.

In this sample, this clone turned up a few times. This chain connects TRBV5-1 to TRBJ2-7; unclear D gene. The CDR3 is made up of 13 amino acids. V was cut by 0 bases and J by 2 bases, with 6 bases left in between. The germline CDR1 and CDR2 sequences are SGHRS and YFSETQ. The CDR3 nucleotides read TGCGCCAGCAGCTTGGGCGGCACCTACGAGCAGTACTTC. It is translated as CASSLGGTYEQYF.

The V call is TRBV6-1, the J call TRBJ2-4; 10 positions agree with TRBD1. CDR1 is MNHNS, CDR2 SASEGT, per germline. The trim removed 1 base at V and 15 bases at J, leaving 3 bases unmatched. The CDR3 is made up of 12 amino acids. CDR3 residues: CASSEVDRGRYF. As DNA, the CDR3 is TGTGCCAGCAGTGAAGTCGACAGGGGGCGGTACTTC.

The chain carries TRBV12-3 or TRBV12-4 and TRBJ1-2; D unresolved. The CDR3 runs 13 residues. V was pared by 4 bases and J by 2 bases, with 8 bases between. The CDR3 nucleotides read TGTGCCAGCAGTTCATCAGTGAACTATGGCTACACCTTC. Translation: CASSSSVNYGYTF.

The V and J genes are TRBV19 and TRBJ2-2, with 10 bases identical to TRBD2. CDR3 length: 15 amino acids. V was pared by 5 bases and J by 7 bases, with 7 bases of the junction left unmatched. Germline V gene lookup returns CDR1 LNHDA and CDR2 SQIVND (reference sequence). CDR3 sequence: CASSALAGVIGELFF. The CDR3 bases are TGTGCCAGTAGTGCTCTAGCGGGGGTTATCGGGGAGCTGTTTTTT.

The sample holds one count of this clone. The gene calls are TRBV3-1 (or the pseudogene TRBV3-2) and TRBJ2-1; TRBD1 matches 7 bases. The CDR3 consists of 17 residues. Unmatched junction bases numbered 9, after V lost 4 bases and J lost 0 bases. Germline CDR1 and CDR2: LGHDT and YNNKEL (reference sequence). As DNA, the CDR3 is TGTGCCAGCAGCCCTTGGGACAGATCCAGCTCCTACAATGAGCAGTTCTTC. Translating gives CASSPWDRSSSYNEQFF.

The rearrangement uses TRBV3-1 (or the pseudogene TRBV3-2) and TRBJ2-7, with TRBD1 matching over 8 bases. The length of the CDR3 is 14 residues. From germline, CDR1 is LGHDT and CDR2 YNNKEL (reference sequence). V gave up 3 bases and J gave up 3 bases; unmatched junction bases: 4. The CDR3 DNA reads as TGTGCCAGCAGCCACACAGGGGGTTTCTACGAGCAGTACTTC. This sequence encodes CASSHTGGFYEQYF.

The rearrangement uses TRBV19 and TRBJ2-2; TRBD2 matches 12 bases. From germline, CDR1 is LNHDA and CDR2 SQIVND (reference sequence). The V and J ends lost 3 bases and 4 bases, in that order; junction bases with no gene match: 12. The CDR3 runs 19 residues. CDR3 DNA: TGTGCCAGTAGTATGAGACTAGCGGGGGCAACCTTGGGCACCGGGGAGCTGTTTTTT. Translation: CASSMRLAGATLGTGELFF.

This clone was seen more than once but under ten times. The rearrangement links TRBV2 to TRBJ2-7; possibly TRBD1 for D (5 bases). This CDR3 is built from 11 residues. Germline V CDR1 and CDR2: SNHLY, FYNNEI. V lost 8 bases and J lost 3, with 8 bases in between. The CDR3 DNA reads as TGTGCCAGCGGAGACAGCTACGAGCAGTACTTC. This sequence encodes CASGDSYEQYF.

The chain employs TRBV18 and TRBJ2-7; TRBD1 matches 7 bases. This CDR3 is built from 14 residues. CDR1 is KGHSH and CDR2 is LQKENI in the germline V gene. The junction had 4 bases not matched to a gene; V was cut back by 2 bases and J by 3 bases. This chain's CDR3 is CASSPEWDSYEQYF. The DNA of the CDR3 is TGTGCCAGCTCACCAGAATGGGACAGCTACGAGCAGTACTTC.

The chain has TRBV30 and TRBJ2-7; tentative D call: TRBD2 (5 bases). V was shortened by 5 bases and J by 0 bases, with 14 bases between the two germline ends. In germline, CDR1 is GTSNPN, CDR2 SVGIG (reference sequence). The CDR3 length is 14 residues. The CDR3 sequence is CAWEAGTSSYEQYF. The CDR3 nucleotides read TGTGCCTGGGAGGCGGGCACGAGCTCCTACGAGCAGTACTTC. The whole variable domain, remainder taken from reference TRBV30 and TRBJ2-7, is SQTIHQWPATLVQPVGSPLSLECTVEGTSNPNLYWYRQAAGRGLQLLFYSVGIGQISSEVPQNLSASRPQDRQFILSSKKLLLSDSGFYLCAWEAGTSSYEQYFGPGTRLTVT.

The chain joins TRBV2 to TRBJ1-1; unclear D gene. This CDR3 comprises 16 residues. Trimming removed 3 bases from V and 0 bases from J, with 14 bases in between. The germline V gene encodes CDR1 SNHLY and CDR2 FYNNEI. The CDR3 DNA reads TGTGCCAGCAGTGATCCCGCGACAAGGATGAACACTGAAGCTTTCTTT. Translated: CASSDPATRMNTEAFF.

This chain uses TRBV19 with TRBJ2-2, with D unclear. Germline lookup yields CDR1 LNHDA and CDR2 SQIVND (reference sequence). The CDR3 totals 13 residues. The ends were cut back, 3 bases at V and 8 bases at J, with 10 bases in the middle. The CDR3 region has the DNA TGTGCCAGTAGTATCTTGCGAGTTGGGGAGCTGTTTTTT. Amino acid sequence: CASSILRVGELFF.